This T cell receptor (beta chain) was sequenced for a study of identical twins. Study results and limitations: With beta out-of-frame sequences, excess sharing by twins was weaker.

This clonotype was counted at least ten times. Its antigen is currently unknown. TCRdb re-analysed the 5' RACE reads in MiXCR, keeping a single row per CDR3 protein. Here the sample spans about 210,000 distinct CDR3 sequences, approximately 9% being singletons. The length of the CDR3 is 16 residues. Germline V gene sequence: CDR1 SGHVS, CDR2 FNYEAQ. Unmatched junction bases numbered 13, after V lost 5 bases and J lost 10 bases. The TCR was taken from a woman younger than 30 in good health. What was sequenced was memory (CD45RO+) T cells sorted from blood. The chain uses TRBV7-6 and TRBJ1-6, with 8 bases aligning to TRBD1. The chain's CDR3 is CASSTWTGQDGSPLHF. In DNA, the CDR3 is TGTGCCAGCAGCACCTGGACGGGACAGGACGGATCACCCCTCCACTTT. Full variable domain (rest looked up from reference TRBV7-6 and TRBJ1-6): GAGVSQSPRYKVTKRGQDVALRCDPISGHVSLYWYRQALGQGPEFLTYFNYEAQQDKSGLPNDRFSAERPEGSISTLTIQRTEQRDSAMYRCASSTWTGQDGSPLHFGNGTRLTVT.